The rows below give T cell receptor beta chains drawn from one sample of a study of beta chain features in type 1 diabetes. TCRdb's table, derived via immunoSEQ multiplex PCR, lists solely in-frame clones and lacks some. The sample consists of nearly 350,000 clones, roughly 8.8% of them appearing once. Sequencing was performed on central memory CD4+ T cells from blood. These TCRs come from a man aged 25 to 40 with type 1 diabetes. CDR3s include the opening cysteine and the closing phenylalanine or tryptophan. Each record gives: clone size, J gene, V gene, D gene, CDR3 DNA, CDR3 protein. A D gene is named only where the DNA matches it firmly. Where a row states a size, it is once, few, many or the class of an expanded clone; other rows omit it.

few TRBJ2-2 TRBV5-1 NA TGCGCCAGCAGCTTGGTATTGGGGACCGGGGAGCTGTTTTTT CASSLVLGTGELFF
few TRBJ2-3 TRBV10-3 NA TGTGCCACCTCTGTAGATACGCAGTATTTT CATSVDTQYF
NA TRBJ2-3 TRBV7-2 TRBD2 TGTGCCAGCAGCCCCTCGAGCGGGGGGCCAGATACGCAGTATTTT CASSPSSGGPDTQYF
few TRBJ2-5 TRBV29-1 NA TGCAGCGGGGCCCAGTCCGAGACCCAGTACTTC CSGAQSETQYF
NA TRBJ2-7 TRBV9 NA TGTGCCAGCAGCGTAGCTGAGGGGGGTACCTACGAGCAGTACTTC CASSVAEGGTYEQYF
few TRBJ1-1 TRBV29-1 NA TGCAGCGTTGATCGGTTTACCATGAACACTGAAGCTTTCTTT CSVDRFTMNTEAFF
few TRBJ2-2 TRBV5-1 NA TGCGCCAGCAGCTTTGGCAAGAACACCGGGGAGCTGTTTTTT CASSFGKNTGELFF
many TRBJ2-1 TRBV28 TRBD2 TGTGCCAGCAGTTTCGGACTAGCGGGTAACAATGAGCAGTTCTTC CASSFGLAGNNEQFF
NA TRBJ2-7 TRBV29-1 TRBD1 TGCAGCGGACAGGGGGCTCACGAGCAGTACTTC CSGQGAHEQYF
few TRBJ2-7 TRBV6-6 TRBD1 TGTGCCAGCAGTGACCAGACAGGGGGAGGCGAGCAGTACTTC CASSDQTGGGEQYF
few TRBJ1-2 TRBV19 NA TGTGCCAGTAGTACGATACAGGGAGACTATGGCTACACCTTC CASSTIQGDYGYTF
few TRBJ2-1 TRBV4-3 NA TGCGCCAGCAGCCAGTGGACGGATTCCTACAATGAGCAGTTCTTC CASSQWTDSYNEQFF
NA TRBJ1-1 TRBV11-2 TRBD1 TGTGCCAGCACTCGACCCGGGACAGGGGGCACTGAAGCTTTCTTT CASTRPGTGGTEAFF
many TRBJ1-6 TRBV28 TRBD1 TGTGCCGGAGGACAGGGTAATAATTCACCCCTCCACTTT CAGGQGNNSPLHF
NA TRBJ2-1 TRBV18 TRBD2 TGTGCCAGCTCACTCGGACTAGCGGGGTACAATGAGCAGTTCTTC CASSLGLAGYNEQFF
few TRBJ1-1 TRBV19 TRBD1 TGTGCCAGTACTTTGTGGGGACAGGGGTTCGACACTGAAGCTTTCTTT CASTLWGQGFDTEAFF
few TRBJ1-5 TRBV2 NA TGTGCCAGCAGTGAGGGCCCTAGCAGGCAGCCCCAGCATTTT CASSEGPSRQPQHF
NA TRBJ2-7 TRBV19 NA TGTGCCAGTAGTATCCGGGTTAGCTCCTACGAGCAGTACTTC CASSIRVSSYEQYF
NA TRBJ2-3 TRBV9 TRBD2 TGTGCCAGCGCCTTTAGCGGGGGGGCAGATACGCAGTATTTT CASAFSGGADTQYF
NA TRBJ2-2 TRBV28 NA TGTGCCAGCAGAGCGAACACCGGGGAGCTGTTTTTT CASRANTGELFF
NA TRBJ1-1 TRBV5-1 TRBD1 TGCGCCAGCAGCTTGACAGGGGATGCCACTGAAGCTTTCTTT CASSLTGDATEAFF
few TRBJ1-5 TRBV30 NA TGTGCCTGGAGCGGAGATAGCAATCAGCCCCAGCATTTT CAWSGDSNQPQHF
NA TRBJ2-5 TRBV9 TRBD2 TGTGCCAGCAGCGAGGGGACTAGCGGGGGGGCCCGGGAGACCCAGTACTTC CASSEGTSGGARETQYF
many TRBJ2-1 TRBV18 NA TGTGCCAGCTCACCAGAAACACGCGGCTCCTACAATGAGCAGTTCTTC CASSPETRGSYNEQFF
few TRBJ1-6 TRBV4-3 TRBD1 TGCGCCAGCAGCCAAGGGAGGGGGCCTAATTCACCCCTCCACTTT CASSQGRGPNSPLHF
few TRBJ1-1 TRBV5-1 TRBD1 TGCGCCAGCAGCTTACGACAGGGCCGAGGGTACACTGAAGCTTTCTTT CASSLRQGRGYTEAFF